The 4 T cell receptor beta chains given below trace back to one sample, sequenced in a study of regulatory T cells in long-lasting Graves disease. Sequencing libraries for TCR beta were prepared with iRepertoire HTBI primers and Arm-PCR of CDR3 regions. TCRdb fed the multiplex PCR reads into MiXCR, producing one record per CDR3 protein. The sample has roughly 430,000 distinct CDR3 sequences; 16% are singletons. Time point specified: newly diagnosed GD, antithyroid drugs for less than 3 months. Following extraction of RNA from PBMCs, that RNA was used to make the TCR library. These same data were also listed under a study on T cells in Graves' hyperthyroidism and ophthalmopathy.

The starting material was peripheral blood mononuclear cells (PBMCs), obtained at new diagnosis, from a patient treated with antithyroid drugs. The receptors originated from a woman in her twenties or thirties with Graves disease.

Of note for this clonotype: This may arise from a read error, as a much more abundant clone is one base away. The gene calls are TRBV7-2 and TRBJ2-5; 8 bases fit TRBD1. The CDR3 is 15 amino acids. CDR1 is SGHTA, CDR2 FQGNSA, per germline. J gave up 5 bases and V 8 bases, and 13 bases lay outside the gene matches. CDR3 amino acids: CASGPRTGIAETQYF. The DNA of the CDR3 is TGTGCCAGCGGCCCTAGGACAGGGATTGCGGAGACCCAGTACTTC. The full variable domain, in which reference TRBV7-2 and TRBJ2-5 provide the parts outside the CDR3, is GAGVSQSPSNKVTEKGKDVELRCDPISGHTALYWYRQSLGQGLEFLIYFQGNSAPDKSGLPSDRFSAERTGGSVSTLTIQRTQQEDSAVYLCASGPRTGIAETQYFGPGTRLLVL.

This clonotype has a count of ten or more. This sequence joins TRBV7-2 and TRBJ2-7; no clear D. The germline CDR1 and CDR2 sequences are SGHTA and FQGNSA. The CDR3 spans 12 residues. V lost 3 bases to trimming and J lost 4 bases, with 7 bases between them. The CDR3 is CASSFSTYEQYF. The CDR3 DNA follows: TGTGCCAGCAGCTTTAGCACGTACGAGCAGTACTTC.

The sample holds many counts of this clonotype. The chain employs TRBV27 and TRBJ1-5; D call uncertain. Trimming stripped 6 bases from V and 7 bases from J, with 10 bases between. CDR1 and CDR2 from the germline V gene are MNHEY and SMNVEV (reference sequence). CDR3 size: 12 residues. The CDR3 here is CASSPRGQPQHF. CDR3 coding DNA: TGTGCCAGCAGCCCCCGGGGACAGCCCCAGCATTTT.

The chain combines TRBV28 with TRBJ1-5; D is ambiguous. The length of the CDR3 is 13 residues. The germline V and J ends were trimmed by 7 bases and 2 bases, with 9 bases remaining between them. In germline, CDR1 is MDHEN, CDR2 SYDVKM. The CDR3: CASISSGNQPQHF. CDR3 DNA sequence: TGTGCCAGCATCTCGTCTGGCAATCAGCCCCAGCATTTT.